This T cell receptor beta chain was captured in a study of cytomegalovirus exposure and HLA in healthy donors. V dropped 5 bases and J dropped 6; count of bases not matched to a gene: 5. The CDR3 runs 15 residues. Per the germline V gene, CDR1 is MNHEY and CDR2 is SVGAGI. Primers for the PCR totalled 60 Vbeta and 13 Jbeta. The assay was immunoSEQ multiplex PCR, and TCRdb's table has in-frame clones only and misses some. This table has about 83,000 clones, roughly 79% appearing once. The chain carries TRBV6-5 and TRBJ2-2; 11 bases match TRBD2. Source material: PBMCs. The TCR originated in a woman aged 25-40 years in good health and CMV-seronegative. This CDR3 reads CASSKLAGAAGELFF. The CDR3 nucleotides are TGTGCCAGCAGTAAACTAGCGGGAGCGGCCGGGGAGCTGTTTTTT.